The sequence of this T cell receptor beta chain was determined in a study of OX40 agonist ivuxolimab in advanced cancers. The study in broad terms: Ivuxolimab, which targeted the costimulatory receptor OX40 (CD134), was an agonistic, fully human IgG2 monoclonal antibody. Partial responses were achieved by three dose-escalation patients, of whom one had hepatocellular carcinoma and two had cutaneous melanoma. Intravenous ivuxolimab was administered to patients every 2 weeks at six dose levels: 0.01, 0.1, 0.3, 1.5, 3 and 10 mg/kg. The paper covers the monotherapy dose-escalation part of the phase I ivuxolimab trial, which included N = 52 patients. The purpose of peripheral TCRbeta sequencing was to test whether ivuxolimab changed TCR sequence diversity and led to clonal T-cell expansion. The dose-escalation cohort was almost 85% male with a mean age of about 60 years, ranging from roughly 20 to 80. Among the roughly 54 dose-escalation patients, about 19 had hepatocellular carcinoma, roughly 15 melanoma, 9 renal cell carcinoma and 9 head and neck cancer. Patients were allowed to have had prior anti-PD-1, anti-PD-L1 or anti-CTLA-4 therapy, and 40% of the dose-escalation patients had been treated with checkpoint inhibitors.

Broader findings and caveats from the paper: At doses from 0.1 to 3.0 mg/kg, clonal expansion was seen in both CD4+ and CD8+ blood T cells between baseline and week 6. Which antigens the clonally expanded peripheral T cells were specific for was not determined. In partial responders in the 0.1-3.0 mg/kg groups, normalized peripheral clonal expansion was found to be among the lowest, especially among CD8+ T cells. Low levels of normalized T-cell clonal expansion were also seen in some nonresponding patients. After ivuxolimab, expanded clones were on average more numerous among CD8+ T cells than among CD4+ T cells.

Genomic DNA was isolated from the sorted cells so that the TCRbeta CDR3 region could be sequenced. The immunoSEQ Assay was used to sequence the TCRbeta CDR3 regions. Held by TCRdb, this immuneACCESS table contains in-frame sequences only and omits some clones. Under half of the omission traces to an unresolved V gene where checked; the cause of the rest is unknown. The table for this sample lists some 47,000 clones; 75% to 85% of them were counted only once. Around 1.9% of the sample goes to the ten largest clones. As regards this clone: Its cognate antigen has yet to be identified. No base qualities exist here, and no much larger clone lies one base off it.

The trial excluded patients who had a history of autoimmune disease or who were on systemic immunosuppression. Peripheral blood for TCR sequencing was drawn from every dose cohort at baseline, at cycle 4 day 1 and at cycle 7 day 1. Samples came from an open-label, multicenter, first-in-human phase I dose-escalation trial of ivuxolimab. Adults with locally advanced or metastatic head and neck squamous cell, hepatocellular, melanoma or renal cell carcinoma were enrolled in the trial. CD4+ and CD8+ T cells were sorted separately from peripheral blood before TCR sequencing. In the germline V gene, CDR1 corresponds to SGHAT and CDR2 to FQNNGV. V and J are truncated by 4 bases and 4 bases respectively, leaving an intervening sequence of 10 bases. Including cysteine and phenylalanine, the CDR3 has 13 amino acids. Only the CDR3 region is kept as DNA, spanning 39 bases read in frame from base 1.

This TCR was sampled from an adult with an advanced solid tumor such as melanoma, head and neck, liver or kidney cancer. The specimen was CD4+ or CD8+ T cells sorted from blood, collected in a trial of the OX40 agonist ivuxolimab. The rearranged chain carries TRBV11-2 and TRBJ2-5, and the D gene may be TRBD1, 5 bases matching. The sequence in DNA is TGTGCCAGCAGCTCTGGACAAGTAGAGACCCAGTACTTC. Its protein is CASSSGQVETQYF.